Presented here are 16 T cell receptor beta chains from one specimen sequenced in a study of cytomegalovirus exposure and HLA in healthy donors. Primers included in the PCR were 60 Vbeta and 13 Jbeta primers. The data were produced by immunoSEQ multiplex PCR, yet TCRdb's version contains in-frame clones alone and is incomplete. The table shows around 250,000 clones, with 92% occurring only once. The sequencing sample was made of PBMCs. The origin of the receptors is a girl aged 2 to 9 in good health and CMV-seronegative.

The gene calls are TRBV5-5 and TRBJ2-5; perhaps TRBD2 as D (5 bases). V dropped 3 bases and J dropped 2 bases, with 11 bases sitting between them. Germline V CDR1 and CDR2: SGHKS, YYEKEE (reference sequence). This CDR3 spans 14 amino acids. CDR3 in DNA: TGTGCCAGCAGCTGGGAACGGGGTCAAGAGACCCAGTACTTC. Its protein is CASSWERGQETQYF.

This clone has just a few counts. The V call is TRBV6-1, the J call TRBJ1-1; tentatively, D is TRBD1 (6 bases). V dropped 3 bases and J dropped 5 bases, with 16 bases sitting between them. Germline CDR1 is MNHNS and CDR2 is SASEGT. The CDR3 consists of 15 residues. The CDR3 sequence: CASSESPGGATEAFF. Here the CDR3 DNA reads TGTGCCAGCAGTGAGTCCCCCGGGGGGGCAACTGAAGCTTTCTTT.

V is TRBV9 and J is TRBJ2-1, with 9 bases that match TRBD2. Per germline, CDR1 SGDLS and CDR2 YYNGEE. The J segment lost 4 bases and the V segment lost 0 bases, leaving 11 bases of the junction unmatched. The CDR3 spans 18 residues. CDR3 bases: TGTGCCAGCAGCGTAGAGCCATTAGGGAGCGGGGGGTACAATGAGCAGTTCTTC. Protein product: CASSVEPLGSGGYNEQFF.

This clone came up a few times. CDR3 coding DNA: TGCGCCAGCCGGGACTACAGTGAAAAACTGTTTTTT. Protein: CASRDYSEKLFF. The chain carries TRBV4-1 and TRBJ1-4; maybe TRBD1 (5 bases). V lost 8 bases, J lost 7 bases, and 11 bases lay in between. The CDR3 runs to 12 residues. The germline V gene encodes CDR1 MGHRA and CDR2 YSYEKL.

This rearrangement joins TRBV5-8 to TRBJ1-6, with 10 bases lining up with TRBD1. Germline assignment: CDR1 SGHTS and CDR2 YDEGEE. The trim removed 4 bases at V and 10 bases at J, leaving 8 bases unmatched. This CDR3 region has 15 residues. CDR3 sequence: CASSIRQGARSPLHF. CDR3 bases: TGTGCCAGCAGCATTCGACAGGGGGCTCGGTCACCCCTCCACTTT.

The gene calls are TRBV10-3 and TRBJ1-1; TRBD1 aligns across 7 bases. CDR3 length equals 15 residues. Looked up from germline, CDR1 is ENHRY and CDR2 is SYGVKD. V dropped 0 bases and J dropped 5; count of bases not matched to a gene: 6. CDR3 sequence (DNA): TGTGCCATCAGTGAGTCAGAGGGGGCAAGTACTGAAGCTTTCTTT. Protein: CAISESEGASTEAFF.

The chain links TRBV23-1 to TRBJ2-5; 11 bases are shared with TRBD2. TRBV23-1 is annotated as an ORF whose role is uncertain. With V trimmed by 0 bases and J by 1 base, 13 bases remained unmatched. CDR3 length: 20 residues. The CDR3 here is CASSQSGFSFSGRAQETQYF. The DNA of the CDR3 is TGCGCCAGCAGTCAATCGGGTTTTAGTTTTAGCGGGAGGGCCCAAGAGACCCAGTACTTC.

To note about this clone: The same CDR3 can be traced to other DNA sequences in this sample. This chain links TRBV2 with TRBJ2-1; TRBD2 aligns across 8 bases. Germline V CDR1 and CDR2: SNHLY, FYNNEI. The length of the CDR3 is 15 residues. Trimming removed 6 bases from V and 0 bases from J; junction bases left unmatched: 4. CDR3 sequence: CASRSGGSSYNEQFF. The DNA for the CDR3 is TGTGCCAGCAGAAGCGGGGGAAGCTCCTACAATGAGCAGTTCTTC.

The J gene is TRBJ2-1, the V gene TRBV30, with 7 bases matching TRBD2. Germline CDR1 is GTSNPN and CDR2 is SVGIG (reference sequence). The CDR3 extends over 17 amino acids. The V segment lost 2 bases and the J segment 0 bases; nucleotides outside the gene matches: 10. CDR3 region: CAWSKAGRDRSYNEQFF. The CDR3 region has the DNA TGTGCCTGGAGTAAAGCGGGGCGGGACCGCTCCTACAATGAGCAGTTCTTC.

The chain joins TRBV19 to TRBJ1-5, with 7 bases identical to TRBD1. This CDR3 has 14 amino acids. J was trimmed by 5 bases and V by 3 bases; bases with no gene match: 4. Germline V gene data show CDR1 as LNHDA and CDR2 as SQIVND (reference sequence). The DNA for the CDR3 is TGTGCCAGTAGTATGGGGACAGAGGATCAGCCCCAGCATTTT. It yields the protein CASSMGTEDQPQHF.

The chain recombines TRBV18 with TRBJ2-7; D is uncertain. V was pared by 0 bases and J by 6 bases, with 9 bases between. The CDR3 consists of 13 residues. Germline V gene data show CDR1 as KGHSH and CDR2 as LQKENI. The CDR3 bases are TGTGCCAGCTCACCACCGTCAGGAACCGAGCAGTACTTC. Translating gives CASSPPSGTEQYF.

This clone was observed a handful of times. J is TRBJ1-4 and V is TRBV4-1; maybe TRBD1 (6 bases). The V end lost 5 bases, the J end lost 5 bases, and 15 bases lay between the germline ends. CDR3 size: 15 residues. Germline V gives CDR1 MGHRA, CDR2 YSYEKL. CDR3 DNA sequence: TGCGCCAGCAGCTATCAGGGGTGGGGGAATGAAAAACTGTTTTTT. Translating gives CASSYQGWGNEKLFF.

CDR3 in amino acids: CASSPGQFDTQYF. The DNA of the CDR3 is TGCGCCAGCAGCCCTGGGCAGTTTGATACGCAGTATTTT. The chain employs TRBV5-1 and TRBJ2-3; no reliable D call. Trimming stripped 4 bases from V and 6 bases from J, with 12 bases between. This CDR3 is 13 amino acids long. CDR1 and CDR2 (germline): SGHRS, YFSETQ. The whole variable domain, remainder taken from reference TRBV5-1 and TRBJ2-3, is KAGVTQTPRYLIKTRGQQVTLSCSPISGHRSVSWYQQTPGQGLQFLFEYFSETQRNKGNFPGRFSGRQFSNSRSEMNVSTLELGDSALYLCASSPGQFDTQYFGPGTRLTVL.

The J gene is TRBJ2-7, the V gene TRBV12-5; tentatively, D is TRBD1 (6 bases). V was pared by 6 bases and J by 2 bases, with 11 bases between. Germline assignment: CDR1 LGHNT and CDR2 FRNRAP. The CDR3 covers 13 residues. Written as DNA, the CDR3 is TGTGCTAGTGGCCATGGACAGACCTACGAGCAGTACTTC. Its protein is CASGHGQTYEQYF.

This clone was detected only once. The V call is TRBV19, the J call TRBJ1-6; 8 bases agree with TRBD1. The CDR3 has 15 residues. The germline V gene encodes CDR1 LNHDA and CDR2 SQIVND (reference sequence). The V segment lost 7 bases and the J segment 10 bases; nucleotides outside the gene matches: 12. Here the CDR3 reads CASNPAGGAYSPLHF. The CDR3 DNA follows: TGTGCCAGTAACCCCGCAGGGGGCGCTTACTCACCCCTCCACTTT.

V and J are TRBV5-1 and TRBJ2-3; a weak D match, TRBD2 (6 bases). Germline values: CDR1 SGHRS, CDR2 YFSETQ. V was cut by 0 bases and J by 5 bases, with 13 bases left in between. The CDR3 length is 15 residues. Here the CDR3 reads CASSLERVFGDTQYF. DNA of the CDR3: TGCGCCAGCAGCTTGGAGCGGGTATTTGGAGATACGCAGTATTTT.